Listed below are T cell receptor beta chains from one sample, sequenced in a study of T cell responses to AZD1222 COVID-19 vaccine. Using immunoSEQ multiplex PCR, the repertoire was profiled, and TCRdb retains in-frame clones only, with some absent. Of about 130,000 clones listed, roughly 82% are singletons. This sample comprised peripheral blood, obtained on day 0 of AZD1222 vaccination. The receptor source for this set is an adult in good health. The CDR3 runs from the conserved cysteine through the conserved F or W. A D gene is named only where the DNA matches it firmly. Clone size is shown for a subset of rows, as once, few, many or a class of expanded clone.

TRBV27	TRBJ1-1	.	few	CASSLQGFTEAFF	TGTGCCAGCAGTTTACAAGGGTTCACTGAAGCTTTCTTT
TRBV2	TRBJ1-2	.	.	CASSEAGRVFYGYTF	TGTGCCAGCAGTGAAGCAGGCAGGGTATTCTATGGCTACACCTTC
TRBV18	TRBJ1-6	.	.	CASSGASGQGKNSPLHF	TGTGCCAGCTCAGGTGCGTCCGGGCAGGGAAAGAATTCACCCCTCCACTTT
TRBV15	TRBJ1-5	.	.	CATGTGRKGNQPQHF	TGTGCCACCGGTACAGGGAGAAAAGGCAATCAGCCCCAGCATTTT
TRBV12-3/TRBV12-4	TRBJ2-3	.	.	CASSYRDTQYF	TGTGCCAGCAGTTATCGGGATACGCAGTATTTT
TRBV2	TRBJ2-7	.	.	CASSEAPVPFWQYF	TGTGCCAGCAGTGAAGCGCCAGTTCCTTTTTGGCAGTACTTC
TRBV28	TRBJ1-5	TRBD1	.	CASSRTGGSGQPQHF	TGTGCCAGCAGTCGAACAGGGGGCTCGGGTCAGCCCCAGCATTTT
TRBV4-2	TRBJ2-1	TRBD2	.	CASSPFTSGGAYEQFF	TGTGCCAGCAGCCCTTTCACTAGCGGGGGGGCGTATGAGCAGTTCTTC
TRBV7-3	TRBJ1-1	.	.	CASSLNSNTEAFF	TGTGCCAGCAGCTTAAACTCCAACACTGAAGCTTTCTTT
TRBV6-1	TRBJ1-3	.	.	CASSEGIFSGNTIYF	TGTGCCAGCAGTGAAGGCATTTTCTCTGGAAACACCATATATTTT
TRBV28	TRBJ2-1	TRBD2	once	CASSPSGLAGGYNEQFF	TGTGCCAGCAGTCCCTCGGGACTAGCGGGGGGATACAATGAGCAGTTCTTC
TRBV19	TRBJ2-1	TRBD1	.	CASSPVDRANVNEQFF	TGTGCCAGTAGTCCCGTAGACAGGGCAAACGTCAATGAGCAGTTCTTC